This TCR beta chain derives from a study of blood T cells in healthy people across ages. Study-level results: Diversity estimated from one million T cells was considered an underestimate. There were more naive CD4+ cells and higher diversity in long-lived donors than in aged donors.

The CDR3 is 10 residues long. Trimming took off 8 bases at V and 0 bases at J, with 3 bases between the two ends. In germline, CDR1 is SGDLS, CDR2 YYNGEE. A J-beta primer mix and a sample-barcoded 5' primer were used in a second PCR of about 7 to 12 cycles. Every cDNA was tagged by a template-switch adaptor with 12 random nucleotides. TCRdb re-derived calls from the 5' RACE reads in MiXCR, one entry per CDR3 protein. This table has around 1.5 million distinct CDR3 sequences, about 31% appearing once. The sample holds a few counts of this clonotype. As yet, its antigen is unknown. About 10 milliliters of peripheral blood were drawn from each donor into EDTA-treated tubes.

The chain uses TRBV9 and TRBJ2-7; D is ambiguous. The receptor was derived from a woman in her 30s in good health. Material: blood. The CDR3 loop reads CARSSYEQYF. Written as DNA, the CDR3 is TGTGCCAGGAGCTCCTACGAGCAGTACTTC.